Below are 8 T cell receptor beta chains sequenced from a single sample in a study of CD8+ T cells in alopecia areata. Extracted RNA was reverse transcribed, and the resulting cDNA served as sequencing template. Assay: immunoSEQ multiplex PCR; the TCRdb copy retains only in-frame clones and omits some. The sample contains about 1,400 clones, none of them singletons. The sample taken for sequencing was lesional skin. The receptors come from a C3H/HeJ mouse with alopecia areata. This strain's MHC haplotype is H2-k.

In this sample, this clone is large (0.1 to 1%). The gene symbols are mouse symbols. This CDR3 is CASSDKSQNTLYF. The covered CDR3 bases are TGTGCCAGCAGTGATAAGAGTCAAAAC. The gene calls are TRBV13-3 and TRBJ2-4; D is unresolved. The missing CDR3 end, 4 residues past where the read stops, is filled in from the germline J gene. The germline CDR1 and CDR2 sequences are NNHDY and SYVADS. The CDR3 covers 13 residues. V was trimmed by 1 base and J by 0 bases, leaving 3 bases between them.

In this sample, this clone turned up many times. Since a far larger clone is one base different, this is likely a read error. The genes and germline here are from mouse. The read comes to an end 4 residues before the CDR3 does, leaving the germline J gene to fill in the end. At the DNA level, this CDR3 is encoded by other sequences in the same sample as well. V is TRBV13-1 and J is TRBJ2-1; TRBD1 matches at 8 bases. This CDR3 is built from 16 residues. CDR1 is NSHNY, CDR2 SYGAGN, per germline. The J segment lost 6 bases and the V segment lost 5 bases, leaving 13 bases of the junction unmatched. The CDR3 loop reads CASSSSGTGGFAEQFF. The DNA read from the CDR3 is TGTGCCAGCAGCTCATCCGGGACAGGCGGCTTTGCT.

Comments on this clone: The TCRdb protein fails to match the DNA translation at residue 12; the protein reported here was translated from the DNA. Gene names refer to mouse genes. The read ends 3 residues shy of where the CDR3 ends; the end is completed using the germline J gene. This chain connects TRBV29 to TRBJ1-3; 10 bases match TRBD1. Germline CDR1 MSHET, CDR2 SYDVDS. CDR3 size: 15 residues. The ends lost 1 base at V and 5 bases at J; junction bases unmatched: 2. This CDR3 is CASSLLGQGRNTLYF. The part of the CDR3 DNA that was read is TGTGCTAGCAGTTTATTGGGACAGGGGAGAAATACG.

This clone was observed at least ten times. This is likely an artifact of a read error, given a far larger clone one base away. Genes and germline come from the mouse. The read ends 4 residues shy of where the CDR3 ends; the end is completed using the germline J gene. Other nucleotide sequences from this sample produce the same CDR3. The V gene is TRBV31, the J gene TRBJ1-1; 10 nucleotides line up with TRBD1. This CDR3 comprises 16 residues. Germline V gives CDR1 GKSSPN, CDR2 SITVG. J gave up 0 bases and V 1 base, and 5 bases lay outside the gene matches. The covered CDR3 bases are TGTGCCTGGAGTCGGGACAGGGGTGTCGCAAACACA. Amino acid sequence: CAWSRDRGVANT. The whole CDR3 region reads CAWSRDRGVANTEVFF.

This clone was observed at least ten times. Genes here carry mouse names. The DNA ends 4 residues before the CDR3 does, and the rest of the CDR3 is filled in from the germline J gene. The gene calls are TRBV13-3 and TRBJ1-4; 9 nucleotides align to TRBD1. This CDR3 region has 15 residues. CDR1 NNHDY and CDR2 SYVADS come from the germline V gene. The CDR3 DNA, read in part, is TGTGCCAGCAGTGATGCAACAGGGGGCACCGAA. This translates into CASSDATGGTE. The entire CDR3 sequence reads CASSDATGGTERLFF.

This clone has at least ten counts. The genes are named according to mouse. The read stops 4 residues short of the end of the CDR3; the missing end is completed from the germline J gene. Additional DNA sequences in this sample encode the identical CDR3. This chain uses TRBV19 with TRBJ1-2; 7 bases match TRBD1. Germline V gene lookup returns CDR1 FNHDT and CDR2 SITEND (reference sequence). The CDR3 spans 14 residues. V lost 3 bases, J lost 0 bases, and 2 bases stayed unmatched. CDR3 bases read: TGTGCCAGCAGTAGGGACAGAGCAAACTCC. This encodes CASSRDRANS. The CDR3 as a whole reads CASSRDRANSDYTF.

This clone has just a few counts. It is likely a read error: a sequence one base away is far more abundant. These gene names are mouse names. The DNA ends 4 residues before the CDR3 does, and the rest of the CDR3 is filled in from the germline J gene. The gene calls are TRBV14 and TRBJ2-2, with D possibly matching TRBD1 (6 bases). CDR3 length: 15 residues. Per the germline V gene, CDR1 is SGHDT and CDR2 is FRDEAV. Between the trimmed V and J ends, which lost 1 base and 4 bases, there was a span of 11 bases. This CDR3 is CASSFRTVFTGQLYF. The CDR3 bases that were read are TGTGCCAGCAGTTTCAGGACAGTGTTCACCGGG.

This clone ranks as large. The genes are named according to mouse. Sequencing ends 4 residues short of the CDR3 end; the germline J gene provides the rest. The rearrangement links TRBV13-3 to TRBJ2-4; TRBD1 might be the D (5 bases). Germline CDR1 NNHDY, CDR2 SYVADS. The CDR3 loop spans 12 amino acids. This CDR3 reads CASSPRENTLYF. The CDR3 bases that were read are TGTGCCAGCAGTCCCAGGGAAAAC.